This T cell receptor (beta chain) comes out of a study of blood T cell repertoires in COVID-19 (dated by TCRdb to the early 2020s). Context from the whole study: Collaborator samples came from the United States, Italy and Spain and covered acute and convalescent phases of COVID-19. The prospective study material was composed of cDNA or gDNA derived from T cells, B-cell-depleted T cells, or PBMCs. The dataset comprised deeply sampled blood TCRbeta repertoires from subjects exposed to, actively infected with, or recovered from COVID-19. The repertoires were released in a freely available public database intended as a resource for research on the immune response to SARS-CoV-2. Samples came from the ongoing ImmuneRACE study (first 160 participants) plus 1,254 subjects from 6 global collaborators. Sample metadata almost always included a de-identified subject ID, COVID-19 status, age in years and sex. Where available, HLA class I and class II types were obtained from metadata supplied by the sample provider rather than from assay-based typing. Findings and caveats that apply to the study as a whole: How much clinical and demographic metadata was included differed by source and by participant, and the metadata was provided uncurated.

In the case of this clone: The antigen it recognizes is unknown. The input lacks base qualities; no much larger clone sits a single base away.

CDR1 SGHTA and CDR2 FQGNSA are derived from the germline V gene. The CDR3 starts with the cysteine, ends with the phenylalanine, and has 15 residues. Only CDR3 DNA remains: 45 bases, in frame from the first base. At the junction V is shortened by 3 bases and J by 1 base; bases outside the gene matches: 1. Samples from volunteer blood donors who had recovered from COVID-19 were contributed by a second Seattle source. Collaborating institutions collected whole blood in K2EDTA tubes following their own protocols. For TCRbeta analysis, collaborators shipped samples as frozen whole blood, isolated PBMCs, or DNA extracted from either of those sample types. TCRbeta CDR3 regions were amplified from genomic DNA using the immunoSEQ Assay, a bias-controlled multiplex PCR. On the study's bioinformatics: Within the assay, amplification of reference gene primers was used to estimate how many nucleated cells each sample contained. To quantify the absolute abundance of each unique TCRbeta CDR3 rearrangement, sequence reads were collapsed and filtered. For each sample, productive Simpson clonality was calculated as the square root of Simpson's diversity index over productive rearrangements. TCRdb's version of the immuneACCESS table is confined to in-frame rearrangements and falls short of the full clone set. An unresolved V gene accounts for under half of the shortfall where checked; the remainder is of unknown origin. From that table come the V and J calls and clone size; the DNA was used to work out D and trimming. The sample table contains roughly 250,000 clones; only one count was recorded for about four fifths of them. Over 1.5% of the sample belongs to the ten largest clones.

This TCR derives from a woman aged 40-49 years who had recovered from COVID-19. Recombination connected TRBV7-2 to TRBJ2-1; 9 junctional bases match TRBD1. Sequences were obtained from peripheral blood. The DNA is TGTGCCAGCAGCTTCGGGACAGGGTCCTACAATGAGCAGTTCTTC. It is translated as CASSFGTGSYNEQFF.